This entry is about one T cell receptor beta chain. What it binds is unknown. These data belong to a study of T cell responses to AZD1222 COVID-19 vaccine. Sequenced by immunoSEQ multiplex PCR; TCRdb stores in-frame clones only, minus some. The table lists just over 80,000 clones, over 80% of them singletons. Notes on the study in general: Unmutated variant regions are reportedly the target of nearly half of TCRs that are spike-specific. Breadth and depth of Spike-specific TCRs rose after two AZD1222 doses. Females outnumbered males among donors, who were mostly white British; clonal diversity was possibly underestimated. Spike-wide coverage was observed for vaccine-associated CD4 TCRs, with dominant responses at 160-218 and 743-854.

V dropped 6 bases and J dropped 1 base, with 8 bases sitting between them. The CDR3 has 14 amino acids. Germline V gives CDR1 KGHDR, CDR2 SFDVKD. The source of this sequence is an adult in good health. The specimen was peripheral blood, collected on day 0 of AZD1222 vaccination. This sequence joins TRBV24-1 and TRBJ2-2; D might be TRBD1 (6 bases). The CDR3 DNA is TGTGCCACCAGTCCGGGACAGAACACCGGGGAGCTGTTTTTT. It encodes CATSPGQNTGELFF.